This T cell receptor beta chain was retrieved from a study of identical twins. Study-wide points: It was out-of-frame TCR alpha sharing in monozygotic twins that models underestimated. Partly confounded zero-insertion analyses could result from invariant MAIT and iNKT cells. High-abundance cord blood beta clonotypes had fewer insertions; memory repertoires showed none.

Each donor was a healthy Caucasian. CDR3 length: 16 amino acids. Trimming at V came to 4 bases and at J to 6 bases, leaving 9 bases not matched to a gene. Germline lookup yields CDR1 SGHVS and CDR2 FQNEAQ. TCRdb re-derived calls from the 5' RACE reads in MiXCR, one entry per CDR3 protein. Of hundreds of thousands of distinct CDR3 sequences detected, around 6% appear once; the ten largest clones hold 1.5% to 2%. In its sample, this clonotype was seen a few times. Its matching antigen is unknown. Sequencing input: naive T cells sorted from blood. The TCR comes from a man in his late teens or twenties in good health. The chain links TRBV7-8 to TRBJ2-2, with TRBD2 matching over 9 bases. In DNA, the CDR3 is TGTGCCAGCAGCTCGGGACTAGCAGGGCTTGCCGGGGAGCTGTTTTTT. Translated, it gives CASSSGLAGLAGELFF.